These T cell receptor beta chains were read from a single sample in a study of radiation and T cells in renal cell carcinoma. The repertoire was sequenced with immunoSEQ multiplex PCR; TCRdb's copy has only in-frame clones and lacks some. The top ten clones hold 13% of a sample with roughly 150,000 clones, approximately 90% of them seen once. The sample in question was blood, obtained from a patient whose treatment included radiotherapy and nephrectomy. The source of these receptors is a woman aged 45-59 years with renal cell carcinoma. CDR3s include the opening cysteine and the closing phenylalanine or tryptophan.

v_gene: TRBV7-9; j_gene: TRBJ1-1; CDR3aa: CASSLAPMGRATEAFF
v_gene: TRBV5-6; j_gene: TRBJ2-3; CDR3aa: CASSLLRPFEGADTQYF
v_gene: TRBV14; j_gene: TRBJ2-2; CDR3aa: CASRYGPNTGELFF
v_gene: TRBV19; j_gene: TRBJ2-7; CDR3aa: CASTSARAASYEQYF
v_gene: TRBV5-4; j_gene: TRBJ1-2; CDR3aa: CASSLGSTPTNGYTF
v_gene: TRBV4-2; j_gene: TRBJ2-1; CDR3aa: CASSQALTSGGASYNEQFF
v_gene: TRBV6-1; j_gene: TRBJ2-6; CDR3aa: CASGPRISGANVLTF
v_gene: TRBV9; j_gene: TRBJ1-2; CDR3aa: CASSVASQGIDYGYTF
v_gene: TRBV19; j_gene: TRBJ2-3; CDR3aa: CASSIIGQGAEDTQYF
v_gene: TRBV27; j_gene: TRBJ1-2; CDR3aa: CASSSTGVLGYTF
v_gene: TRBV7-9; j_gene: TRBJ1-1; CDR3aa: CASSLGQGNTEAFF
v_gene: TRBV7-2; j_gene: TRBJ2-1; CDR3aa: CASSRLPLAGGLDNEQFF
v_gene: TRBV7-9; j_gene: TRBJ1-1; CDR3aa: CASRRQGPNTEAFF
v_gene: TRBV6-6; j_gene: TRBJ2-3; CDR3aa: CASSSRLASDTQYF
v_gene: TRBV6-5; j_gene: TRBJ1-2; CDR3aa: CASSYSPSSNYGYTF
v_gene: TRBV9; j_gene: TRBJ1-4; CDR3aa: CASSVGTGGNEKLFF
v_gene: TRBV2; j_gene: TRBJ1-5; CDR3aa: CASSRQGLNQPQHF
v_gene: TRBV13; j_gene: TRBJ1-4; CDR3aa: CASSLRYTANEKLFF
v_gene: TRBV11-2; j_gene: TRBJ2-7; CDR3aa: CASRQPYLRAQTYEQYF
v_gene: TRBV13; j_gene: TRBJ1-1; CDR3aa: CASSWDRLNTEAFF
v_gene: TRBV7-2; j_gene: TRBJ2-1; CDR3aa: CASSPRLAGGPNEQFF
v_gene: TRBV7-2; j_gene: TRBJ1-3; CDR3aa: CASSLRPPLSGRGNTIYF
v_gene: TRBV7-3; j_gene: TRBJ2-1; CDR3aa: CASSLPPRSEQFF
v_gene: TRBV6-6; j_gene: TRBJ2-7; CDR3aa: CASSGPGTGAQYF
v_gene: TRBV30; j_gene: TRBJ1-5; CDR3aa: CAWSGGRVYQPQHF
v_gene: TRBV2; j_gene: TRBJ1-5; CDR3aa: CASSRDSLRNQPQHF
v_gene: TRBV18; j_gene: TRBJ2-1; CDR3aa: CASSPDRNNEQFF
v_gene: TRBV6-1; j_gene: TRBJ1-5; CDR3aa: CASRDRGASNQPQHF
v_gene: TRBV10-2; j_gene: TRBJ1-2; CDR3aa: CASSESPVPNYGYTF
v_gene: TRBV7-9; j_gene: TRBJ2-2; CDR3aa: CASSFSRGNTGELFF
v_gene: TRBV4-2; j_gene: TRBJ2-3; CDR3aa: CASSQDTSGQDTQYF
v_gene: TRBV5-6; j_gene: TRBJ1-4; CDR3aa: CASSLHATNEKLFF
v_gene: TRBV5-1; j_gene: TRBJ2-5; CDR3aa: CASSPGTSGVETQYF
v_gene: TRBV7-2; j_gene: TRBJ2-4; CDR3aa: CASSSSLAKNIQYF
v_gene: TRBV25-1; j_gene: TRBJ2-3; CDR3aa: CASSAPGISSTDTQYF
v_gene: TRBV6-1; j_gene: TRBJ2-5; CDR3aa: CASNPTNQETQYF
v_gene: TRBV2; j_gene: TRBJ1-5; CDR3aa: CASRLRGLDQPQHF
v_gene: TRBV7-2; j_gene: TRBJ1-4; CDR3aa: CASSGDWRPNEKLFF
v_gene: TRBV21-1; j_gene: TRBJ2-1; CDR3aa: CASSSHGQIDNEQFF
v_gene: TRBV5-1; j_gene: TRBJ1-1; CDR3aa: CASSSLTAVTEAFF
v_gene: TRBV4-1; j_gene: TRBJ1-4; CDR3aa: CASSQVGVAGEKLFF
v_gene: TRBV4-1; j_gene: TRBJ2-5; CDR3aa: CASSQPFGTGGLGYQETQYF